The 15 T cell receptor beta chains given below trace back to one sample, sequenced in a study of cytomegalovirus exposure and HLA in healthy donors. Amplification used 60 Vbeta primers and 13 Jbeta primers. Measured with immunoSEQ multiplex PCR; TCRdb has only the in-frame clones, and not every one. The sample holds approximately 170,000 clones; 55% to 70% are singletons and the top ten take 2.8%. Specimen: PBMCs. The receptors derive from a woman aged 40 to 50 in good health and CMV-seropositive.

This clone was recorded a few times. Written as DNA, the CDR3 is TGTGCCAGTAGTATCGGCGGAAGGGGGTCTTGGGATACGCAGTATTTT. This codes for CASSIGGRGSWDTQYF. The V call is TRBV19, the J call TRBJ2-3; D might be TRBD1 (6 bases). The CDR3 has 16 amino acids. The V and J ends lost 3 bases and 6 bases respectively, with 19 bases between them. In germline, CDR1 is LNHDA, CDR2 SQIVND (reference sequence).

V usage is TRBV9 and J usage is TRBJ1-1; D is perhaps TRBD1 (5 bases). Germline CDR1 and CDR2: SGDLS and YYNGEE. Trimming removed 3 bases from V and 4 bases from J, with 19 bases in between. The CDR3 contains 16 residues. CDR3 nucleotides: TGTGCCAGCAGCGAGAGGGGACGGGGAGGGATCACTGAAGCTTTCTTT. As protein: CASSERGRGGITEAFF.

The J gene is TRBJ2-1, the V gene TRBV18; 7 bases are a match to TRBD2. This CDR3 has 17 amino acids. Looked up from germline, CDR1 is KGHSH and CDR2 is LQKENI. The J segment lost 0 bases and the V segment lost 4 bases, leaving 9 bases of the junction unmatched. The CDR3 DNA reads TGTGCCAGCTCACGACCCTCGGGGGGAATCTCCTACAATGAGCAGTTCTTC. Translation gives CASSRPSGGISYNEQFF.

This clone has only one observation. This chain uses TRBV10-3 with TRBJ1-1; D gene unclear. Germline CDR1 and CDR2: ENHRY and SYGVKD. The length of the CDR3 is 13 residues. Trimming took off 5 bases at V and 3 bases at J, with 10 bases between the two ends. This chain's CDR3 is CAISPPGYTEAFF. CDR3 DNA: TGTGCCATCAGTCCCCCCGGGTACACTGAAGCTTTCTTT.

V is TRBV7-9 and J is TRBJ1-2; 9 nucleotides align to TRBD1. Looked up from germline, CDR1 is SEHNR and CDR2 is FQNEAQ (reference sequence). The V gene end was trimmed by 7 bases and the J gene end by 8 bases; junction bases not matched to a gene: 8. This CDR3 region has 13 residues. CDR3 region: CASNLDRGGGYTF. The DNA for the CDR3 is TGTGCCAGCAACTTGGACAGGGGAGGAGGCTACACCTTC.

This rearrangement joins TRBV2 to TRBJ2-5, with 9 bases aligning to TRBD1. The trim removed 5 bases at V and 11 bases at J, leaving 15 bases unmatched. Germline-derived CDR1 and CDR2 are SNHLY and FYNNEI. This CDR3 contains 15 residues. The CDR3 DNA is TGTGCCAGCAGTAACCTCCCGGGACAGGGCCGTAAGCAGTACTTC. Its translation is CASSNLPGQGRKQYF. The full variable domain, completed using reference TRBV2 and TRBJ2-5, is EPEVTQTPSHQVTQMGQEVILRCVPISNHLYFYWYRQILGQKVEFLVSFYNNEISEKSEIFDDQFSVERPDGSNFTLKIRSTKLEDSAMYFCASSNLPGQGRKQYFGPGTRLLVL.

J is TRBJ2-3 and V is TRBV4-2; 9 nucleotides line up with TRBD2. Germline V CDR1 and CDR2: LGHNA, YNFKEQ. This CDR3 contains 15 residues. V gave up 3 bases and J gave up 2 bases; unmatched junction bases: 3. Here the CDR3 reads CASSHGGGDTDTQYF. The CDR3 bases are TGTGCCAGCAGCCATGGCGGGGGGGACACAGATACGCAGTATTTT.

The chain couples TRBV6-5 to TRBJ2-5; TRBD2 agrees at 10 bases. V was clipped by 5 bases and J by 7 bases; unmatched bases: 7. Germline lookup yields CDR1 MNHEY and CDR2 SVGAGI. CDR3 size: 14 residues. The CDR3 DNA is TGTGCCAGCAGTCAAGGACTAGCGGAGGGGACCCAGTACTTC. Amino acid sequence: CASSQGLAEGTQYF.

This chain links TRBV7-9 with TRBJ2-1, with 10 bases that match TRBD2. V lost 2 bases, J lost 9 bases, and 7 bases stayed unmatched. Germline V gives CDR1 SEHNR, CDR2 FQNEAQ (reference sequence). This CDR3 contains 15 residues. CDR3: CASSLPGTSVSEQFF. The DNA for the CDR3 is TGTGCCAGCAGCTTACCTGGGACTAGCGTAAGTGAGCAGTTCTTC.

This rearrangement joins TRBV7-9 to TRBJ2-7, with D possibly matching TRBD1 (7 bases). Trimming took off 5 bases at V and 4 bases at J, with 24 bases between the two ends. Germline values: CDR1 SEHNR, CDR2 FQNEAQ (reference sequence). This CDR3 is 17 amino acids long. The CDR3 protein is CASSPDPTGRLTYEQYF. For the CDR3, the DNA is TGTGCCAGCAGCCCCGACCCGACAGGGAGGCTAACTTACGAGCAGTACTTC. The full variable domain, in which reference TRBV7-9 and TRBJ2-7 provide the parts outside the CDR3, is DTGVSQNPRHKITKRGQNVTFRCDPISEHNRLYWYRQTLGQGPEFLTYFQNEAQLEKSRLLSDRFSAERPKGSFSTLEIQRTEQGDSAMYLCASSPDPTGRLTYEQYFGPGTRLTVT.

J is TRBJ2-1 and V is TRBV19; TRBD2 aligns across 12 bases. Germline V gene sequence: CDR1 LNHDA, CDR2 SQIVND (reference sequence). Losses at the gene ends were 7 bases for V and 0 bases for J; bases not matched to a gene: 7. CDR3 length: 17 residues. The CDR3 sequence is CASTGTSGRSSYNEQFF. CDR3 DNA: TGTGCCAGTACCGGGACTAGCGGGCGTAGCTCCTACAATGAGCAGTTCTTC.

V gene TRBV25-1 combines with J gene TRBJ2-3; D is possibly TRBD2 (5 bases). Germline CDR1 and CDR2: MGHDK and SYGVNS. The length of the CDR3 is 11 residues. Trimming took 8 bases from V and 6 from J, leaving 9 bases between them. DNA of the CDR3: TGTGCCAGCCTAGAGCGGGATACGCAGTATTTT. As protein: CASLERDTQYF.

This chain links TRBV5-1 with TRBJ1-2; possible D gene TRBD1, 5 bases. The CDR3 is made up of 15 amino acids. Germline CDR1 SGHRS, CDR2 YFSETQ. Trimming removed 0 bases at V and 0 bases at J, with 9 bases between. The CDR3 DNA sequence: TGCGCCAGCAGCTTGGTAGCAGGGTCTAACTATGGCTACACCTTC. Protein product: CASSLVAGSNYGYTF.

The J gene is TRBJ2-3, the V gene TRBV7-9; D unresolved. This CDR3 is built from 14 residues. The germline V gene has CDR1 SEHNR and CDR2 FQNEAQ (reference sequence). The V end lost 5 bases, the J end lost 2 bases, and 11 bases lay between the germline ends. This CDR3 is CASSTKMSTDTQYF. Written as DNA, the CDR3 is TGTGCCAGCAGCACTAAGATGTCCACAGATACGCAGTATTTT.

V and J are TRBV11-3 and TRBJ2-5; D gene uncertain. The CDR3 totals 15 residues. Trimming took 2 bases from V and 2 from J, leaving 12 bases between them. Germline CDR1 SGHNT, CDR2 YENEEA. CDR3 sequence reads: CASSLRLGAQETQYF. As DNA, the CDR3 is TGTGCCAGCAGCTTAAGGCTCGGAGCACAAGAGACCCAGTACTTC.